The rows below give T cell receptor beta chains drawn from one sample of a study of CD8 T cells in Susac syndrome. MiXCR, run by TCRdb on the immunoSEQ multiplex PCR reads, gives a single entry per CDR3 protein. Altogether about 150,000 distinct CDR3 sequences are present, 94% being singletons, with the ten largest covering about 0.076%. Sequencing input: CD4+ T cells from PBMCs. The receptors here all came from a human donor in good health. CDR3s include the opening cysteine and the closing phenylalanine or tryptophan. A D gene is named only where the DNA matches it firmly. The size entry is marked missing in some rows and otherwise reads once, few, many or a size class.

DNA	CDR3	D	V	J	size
TGTGCCAGCAGTTTAAGGCTAGCGGGTTGGAATGAGCAGTTCTTC	CASSLRLAGWNEQFF	TRBD2	TRBV27	TRBJ2-1	.
TGTGCCAGCTCACTAACTAGCGCTAGCACAGATACGCAGTATTTT	CASSLTSASTDTQYF	TRBD2	TRBV18	TRBJ2-3	.
TGTGCCAGCAGTCGAGACGGGGGGCTAACACCCCAGCATTTT	CASSRDGGLTPQHF	.	TRBV28	TRBJ1-5	.
TGTGCCAGCAGCGGTGAGGAGCAGGCCTACAATGAGCAGTTCTTC	CASSGEEQAYNEQFF	.	TRBV3-1	TRBJ2-1	.
TGCAGTGCGATACAGGGGGCCAATCAGCCCCAGCATTTT	CSAIQGANQPQHF	TRBD1	TRBV20-1	TRBJ1-5	.
TGTGCCAGCAGTTTGGACAGCTGGGACTACGAGCAGTACTTC	CASSLDSWDYEQYF	.	TRBV6-5	TRBJ2-7	.
TGTGCCTGGAGTGTACGAGGCGGGAGTACAGATACGCAGTATTTT	CAWSVRGGSTDTQYF	TRBD2	TRBV30	TRBJ2-3	.
TGTGCCAGTACCCTCAGTTCCTTAAGCTACAATGAGCAGTTCTTC	CASTLSSLSYNEQFF	.	TRBV19	TRBJ2-1	.
TGTGCCAGTGGGGACGGCAGCTCTGGAAACACCATATATTTT	CASGDGSSGNTIYF	.	TRBV12-3/TRBV12-4	TRBJ1-3	.
TGCAGTGCTAGAGATGCGGGACAGGGGGTTATCACTGAAGCTTTCTTT	CSARDAGQGVITEAFF	TRBD1	TRBV20-1	TRBJ1-1	.
TGCAGTGCTAGTCCTCGACAGGGCCTCACAGATACGCAGTATTTT	CSASPRQGLTDTQYF	TRBD1	TRBV20-1	TRBJ2-3	.
TGTGCCTGGAGTGTACGAGGTGTGGGTGGTCGTGAAGCTTTCTTT	CAWSVRGVGGREAFF	.	TRBV30	TRBJ1-1	.
TGCAGTGCTAGGGGCCTAGCGGAAAGCTACGAGCAGTACTTC	CSARGLAESYEQYF	TRBD2	TRBV20-1	TRBJ2-7	once
TGTGCCAGCAGTCCCCCTAGCGGGGGGTTCTACGAGCAGTACTTC	CASSPPSGGFYEQYF	TRBD2	TRBV28	TRBJ2-7	.
TGCGCCAGCAGTGGACCTAGCTCCTACGAGCAGTACTTC	CASSGPSSYEQYF	.	TRBV5-1	TRBJ2-7	once
TGCAGTGCTAGTTCCGGGAGGGCCGTCGATGAGCAGTTCTTC	CSASSGRAVDEQFF	TRBD2	TRBV20-1	TRBJ2-1	.
TGTGCCAGCAGACCTGTGGCCACCGGGGAGCTGTTTTTT	CASRPVATGELFF	.	TRBV12-3/TRBV12-4	TRBJ2-2	.
TGCAGTGCTAGAGATCCGCGGACAGGGTCGGGCTACACCTTC	CSARDPRTGSGYTF	TRBD1	TRBV20-1	TRBJ1-2	.
TGCGCCAGCAGCCAAGTGGGGGGCGAGCAGTACTTC	CASSQVGGEQYF	.	TRBV4-1	TRBJ2-7	few
TGTGCCAGCAGAAGGGACAGGGGTTCTGGGGCCAACGTCCTGACTTTC	CASRRDRGSGANVLTF	TRBD1	TRBV2	TRBJ2-6	.
TGTGCCAGCAGTTTATGGGGACAGGGGGGGAACACTGAAGCTTTCTTT	CASSLWGQGGNTEAFF	TRBD1	TRBV28	TRBJ1-1	.
TGTGCCAGCAGCATTCCGGGCCGCTCCTACAATGAGCAGTTCTTC	CASSIPGRSYNEQFF	.	TRBV7-9	TRBJ2-1	.
TGCGCCAGCAGCCAGGGGGGGCAGCAATCCTACAATGAGCAGTTCTTC	CASSQGGQQSYNEQFF	.	TRBV4-1	TRBJ2-1	.
TGTGCCAGCGCCCGGACTAGCGGGACACAAGAGACCCAGTACTTC	CASARTSGTQETQYF	TRBD2	TRBV5-4	TRBJ2-5	.
TGTGCCAGCAGCCTGGGACAGGGGGCCGGAAAACAGCCCCAGCATTTT	CASSLGQGAGKQPQHF	TRBD1	TRBV3-1	TRBJ1-5	.
TGTGCCAGCAGTGACCCCTTGACTGGAGGATACGAGCAGTACTTC	CASSDPLTGGYEQYF	.	TRBV25-1	TRBJ2-7	.
TGTGCCAGCAGTCTTAGCTCCACTCAGCCCCAGCATTTT	CASSLSSTQPQHF	.	TRBV12-3/TRBV12-4	TRBJ1-5	once
TGTGCCAGCAGCTTCTCTAGCGGAGGCCGCACAGATACGCAGTATTTT	CASSFSSGGRTDTQYF	TRBD2	TRBV5-5	TRBJ2-3	.
TGTGCCAGCAGCCGAGGCCTAACCGGGGAGCTGTTTTTT	CASSRGLTGELFF	.	TRBV6-5	TRBJ2-2	.
TGTGCCAGCAGTGAGATCCTAGCGGGAGGTAATGAGCAGTTCTTC	CASSEILAGGNEQFF	TRBD2	TRBV2	TRBJ2-1	.
TGTGCCAGCAGCCATGGACAGTTCTATGGCTACACCTTC	CASSHGQFYGYTF	.	TRBV12-3/TRBV12-4	TRBJ1-2	.
TGCAGCGTTGCCGGGACTTCCGATAGCACAGATACGCAGTATTTT	CSVAGTSDSTDTQYF	.	TRBV29-1	TRBJ2-3	once
TGTGCCAGCAGCTTAGACTCAAAGATCGGGGAGCTGTTTTTT	CASSLDSKIGELFF	.	TRBV11-3	TRBJ2-2	.
TGTGCCAGCTCACCAAGGCTAGCGTCCTACAATGAGCAGTTCTTC	CASSPRLASYNEQFF	.	TRBV18	TRBJ2-1	few
TGTGCCAGCAGCGGGCTGGGGCCGGGTAGCTACGAGCAGTACTTC	CASSGLGPGSYEQYF	.	TRBV28	TRBJ2-7	.
TGTGCCAGTAGTAGACTAGCGGGAGAAGTTTACGAGCAGTACTTC	CASSRLAGEVYEQYF	TRBD2	TRBV19	TRBJ2-7	.
TGTGCCAGCTGCTTGGGGGATCCCGCCTCTGGGGCCAACGTCCTGACTTTC	CASCLGDPASGANVLTF	.	TRBV5-4	TRBJ2-6	.
TGTGCCATCAGTGAGGATGGAAACGGCAATCAGCCCCAGCATTTT	CAISEDGNGNQPQHF	.	TRBV10-3	TRBJ1-5	.
TGTGCCAGCAGGGAAGCAGGTGGCTACACCTTC	CASREAGGYTF	.	TRBV12-3/TRBV12-4	TRBJ1-2	few
TGCAGTGGAGAAGGGGCTTTCAACAACGAGCAGTACTTC	CSGEGAFNNEQYF	.	TRBV20-1	TRBJ2-7	once
TGTGCCAGCAGCCCAGGACTAGGTGTCTACGAGCAGTACTTC	CASSPGLGVYEQYF	TRBD2	TRBV3-1	TRBJ2-7	.
TGTGCCAGCAGCTTCGCGAATCGGGGAGGCTACACCTTC	CASSFANRGGYTF	.	TRBV11-2	TRBJ1-2	.
TGTGCCAGCAGAGAGTTGAACAGTAATGAAAAACTGTTTTTT	CASRELNSNEKLFF	.	TRBV6-1	TRBJ1-4	.
TGTGCCAGCCAAAGGGACCCTGACTCCTACGAGCAGTACTTC	CASQRDPDSYEQYF	.	TRBV7-9	TRBJ2-7	.
TGTGCCAGCCGGCAGGGGCAGAACACTGAAGCTTTCTTT	CASRQGQNTEAFF	.	TRBV6-5	TRBJ1-1	.
TGCGCCAGCAGCTCCACGAACACCGGGGAGCTGTTTTTT	CASSSTNTGELFF	.	TRBV5-1	TRBJ2-2	.
TGTGCCAGCAGTGCCACTAGCGTGGGTGAGCAGTTCTTC	CASSATSVGEQFF	TRBD2	TRBV6-4	TRBJ2-1	.
TGTGCCAGCAGCACCTTAGCGGGAGGGTACCGAGAGACCCAGTACTTC	CASSTLAGGYRETQYF	.	TRBV21-1	TRBJ2-5	once
TGCAGCGCCGCCTTTGGCTCTAGCACAGATACGCAGTATTTT	CSAAFGSSTDTQYF	.	TRBV29-1	TRBJ2-3	.
TGCAGTTGTTGGTCCGGGAATTATGAGCAGTTCTTC	CSCWSGNYEQFF	.	TRBV20-1	TRBJ2-1	.
TGCGCCAGCAGCTCAACCGGGACAGGGTTCGGCAACACTGAAGCTTTCTTT	CASSSTGTGFGNTEAFF	TRBD1	TRBV5-1	TRBJ1-1	.
TGTGCCTGGAGACTAGCGGGAGGGAGGCGGGAGCAGTACTTC	CAWRLAGGRREQYF	TRBD2	TRBV30	TRBJ2-7	.
TGCAGTGCTAGAGGGGTTAGCACAGATACGCAGTATTTT	CSARGVSTDTQYF	.	TRBV20-1	TRBJ2-3	.
TGTGCCATCAGTGAGTTCGGGACTCGCGCCCGTTCCGATACGCAGTATTTT	CAISEFGTRARSDTQYF	.	TRBV10-3	TRBJ2-3	.
TGTGCCAGCAAGGGATCACCCACCGGGGAGCTGTTTTTT	CASKGSPTGELFF	.	TRBV6-4	TRBJ2-2	.